Below are 19 T cell receptor beta chains sequenced from a single sample in a study of vaccination and CD4 T cells after COVID-19. Sequenced with the Oncomine TCR Beta short-read assay was DNA taken from cultured CD4+ T cells. TCRdb recomputed calls from the PCR reads with MiXCR, one row per CDR3 protein. Among some 9,500 distinct CDR3 sequences listed, 51% were seen once. Treatment defined: approximately 9-day PBMC culture with coronavirus spike peptide pools or control peptides (ViraFEST assay). The antigens of these receptors remain unknown. Sequencing was performed on CD4+ T cells from blood, cultured in vitro. The receptors were sampled from a human donor who had recovered from COVID-19.

This clonotype was seen more than once but under ten times. This chain joins TRBV7-9 and TRBJ2-1, with a possible D match to TRBD1 (5 bases). This CDR3 is 12 amino acids long. The V gene lost 5 bases and the J gene lost 15 bases, with 17 bases spanning the gap. CDR1 and CDR2 from the germline V gene are SEHNR and FQNEAQ (reference sequence). The CDR3 region is CASSGQGLWMFF. CDR3 in DNA: TGTGCCAGCAGCGGTCAGGGCTTATGGATGTTCTTC.

The chain has TRBV11-2 and TRBJ2-3, with 9 bases identical to TRBD2. The CDR3 length is 15 residues. The germline V gene has CDR1 SGHAT and CDR2 FQNNGV. V shed 4 bases, J shed 5 bases, and the junction held 7 bases outside the gene matches. CDR3 region: CASSSQRGARDTQYF. CDR3 coding DNA: TGTGCCAGCAGCTCCCAGCGGGGGGCCAGAGATACGCAGTATTTT.

The gene calls are TRBV18 and TRBJ1-3; D may be TRBD1 (6 bases). This CDR3 has 18 amino acids. The V end lost 0 bases, the J end lost 7 bases, and 22 bases lay between the germline ends. From germline, CDR1 is KGHSH and CDR2 LQKENI. For the CDR3, the DNA is TGTGCCAGCTCACCACCGATCCCCAAGAGGGGGAATGGGAACACCATATATTTT. This translates into CASSPPIPKRGNGNTIYF.

The chain has TRBV5-1 and TRBJ1-2, with D perhaps TRBD1 (5 bases). The CDR3 contains 14 residues. With 1 base removed from V and 5 bases from J, the gap between germline ends came to 12 bases. Per the germline V gene, CDR1 is SGHRS and CDR2 is YFSETQ. DNA of the CDR3: TGCGCCAGCAGCTTGTCGGGAGAGGGGTATGGCTACACCTTC. It is translated as CASSLSGEGYGYTF.

This clonotype was counted a few times. V is TRBV6-1 and J is TRBJ2-7; 7 bases fit TRBD1. There are 14 residues in the CDR3. Germline values: CDR1 MNHNS, CDR2 SASEGT. The junction had 10 bases not matched to a gene; V was cut back by 3 bases and J by 8 bases. In DNA, the CDR3 is TGTGCCAGCAGTGATGCCTCGGACAGGCGACAGCAGTACTTC. Translation: CASSDASDRRQQYF.

The chain joins TRBV19 to TRBJ2-5; 13 bases line up with TRBD2. The CDR3 is 16 amino acids. Per the germline V gene, CDR1 is LNHDA and CDR2 is SQIVND (reference sequence). J gave up 1 base and V 5 bases, and 4 bases lay outside the gene matches. The chain's CDR3 is CASSLLAGGIQETQYF. The CDR3 DNA reads TGTGCCAGTAGTTTACTAGCGGGGGGGATCCAAGAGACCCAGTACTTC.

The CDR3 DNA sequence: TGTGCCAGCAGCTTGGAAGCTAACACTGAAGCTTTCTTT. Translating it yields CASSLEANTEAFF. The chain employs TRBV7-2 and TRBJ1-1; D gene ambiguous. The germline V gene encodes CDR1 SGHTA and CDR2 FQGNSA. The CDR3 covers 13 residues. V lost 3 bases and J lost 2, with 7 bases in between.

V usage is TRBV20-1 and J usage is TRBJ1-2; D gene unclear. This CDR3 region has 13 residues. Germline V gene data show CDR1 as DFQATT and CDR2 as SNEGSKA (reference sequence). V dropped 0 bases and J dropped 4 bases, with 9 bases sitting between them. CDR3 nucleotide sequence: TGCAGTGCTAGAGACGGAAAGTCCTATGGCTACACCTTC. It yields the protein CSARDGKSYGYTF.

J is TRBJ1-2 and V is TRBV9, with D uncertain. Germline V gives CDR1 SGDLS, CDR2 YYNGEE. The CDR3 length is 14 residues. The germline V and J ends were trimmed by 3 bases and 6 bases, with 15 bases remaining between them. The CDR3 here is CASSAGDRRNGYTF. The CDR3 bases are TGTGCCAGCAGCGCCGGGGATAGGCGGAATGGCTACACCTTC.

This clonotype was observed a few times. The chain couples TRBV27 to TRBJ1-1; the D gene is possibly TRBD1 (5 bases). CDR3 length: 13 amino acids. CDR1 and CDR2 from the germline V gene are MNHEY and SMNVEV (reference sequence). V was clipped by 8 bases and J by 0 bases, with 10 bases between them. CDR3 in DNA: TGTGCCAGCCAGACAGAGCTGAACACTGAAGCTTTCTTT. It codes for CASQTELNTEAFF.

The rearrangement uses TRBV4-3 and TRBJ1-1; D might be TRBD1 (5 bases). Germline values: CDR1 LGHNA, CDR2 YSLEER. The ends were cut back, 0 bases at V and 4 bases at J, with 12 bases in the middle. The CDR3 contains 15 residues. Here the CDR3 reads CASSQDWGVSTEAFF. CDR3 bases: TGCGCCAGCAGCCAAGATTGGGGCGTGAGCACTGAAGCTTTCTTT.

With regard to this clonotype: Germline is not matched at one junction end, which may reflect a read error. This rearrangement joins TRBV19 to TRBJ1-1; D uncertain. The CDR3 runs to 8 residues. CDR1 and CDR2 (germline): LNHDA, SQIVND (reference sequence). CDR3 residues: CASTMGRF. The CDR3 bases are TGTGCCAGTACCATGGGCCGCTTT.

The chain combines TRBV5-1 with TRBJ2-7; 9 nucleotides align to TRBD1. Looked up from germline, CDR1 is SGHRS and CDR2 is YFSETQ. The V and J ends lost 1 base and 4 bases, in that order; junction bases with no gene match: 6. This CDR3 has 15 amino acids. The CDR3 nucleotides are TGCGCCAGCAGCTTGAATCCGGGACAGGGTTACGAGCAGTACTTC. It translates to CASSLNPGQGYEQYF.

CDR3 protein: CASSVGGGASAEQYF. For the CDR3, the DNA is TGTGCCAGCAGCGTAGGAGGGGGCGCCTCAGCCGAGCAGTACTTC. The rearrangement uses TRBV9 and TRBJ2-7; 7 bases align to TRBD1. The germline V gene has CDR1 SGDLS and CDR2 YYNGEE. The CDR3 has 15 amino acids. J was trimmed by 6 bases and V by 0 bases; bases with no gene match: 9.

This rearrangement joins TRBV2 to TRBJ2-7; 8 bases align to TRBD1. From germline, CDR1 is SNHLY and CDR2 FYNNEI. V lost 6 bases to trimming and J lost 4 bases; unmatched junction nucleotides: 8. The CDR3 spans 14 residues. In DNA, the CDR3 is TGTGCCAGCAGGAGACAGGGGTCGACGTACGAGCAGTACTTC. Translated: CASRRQGSTYEQYF. Based on the CDR3 plus reference TRBV2 and TRBJ2-7, the full variable domain is EPEVTQTPSHQVTQMGQEVILRCVPISNHLYFYWYRQILGQKVEFLVSFYNNEISEKSEIFDDQFSVERPDGSNFTLKIRSTKLEDSAMYFCASRRQGSTYEQYFGPGTRLTVT.

The V gene is TRBV11-3, the J gene TRBJ2-5; D remains unclear. The length of the CDR3 is 17 residues. V lost 5 bases, J lost 5 bases, and 24 bases lay in between. CDR1 is SGHNT and CDR2 is YENEEA in the germline V gene. CDR3 residues: CASSADLWGSVSETQYF. Written as DNA, the CDR3 is TGTGCCAGCAGCGCTGACCTTTGGGGATCGGTGTCGGAGACCCAGTACTTC.

The CDR3: CASSSTRQGRYGYTF. CDR3 DNA sequence: TGTGCCAGCAGCTCGACACGACAGGGGAGATATGGCTACACCTTC. The rearrangement uses TRBV7-9 and TRBJ1-2, with 8 positions matching TRBD1. This CDR3 contains 15 residues. V shed 4 bases and J 5 bases; nucleotides not matched to a gene: 9. Germline CDR1 reads SEHNR; CDR2 reads FQNEAQ (reference sequence).

The chain employs TRBV5-4 and TRBJ1-2, with a possible D match to TRBD1 (6 bases). Germline-derived CDR1 and CDR2 are SGHNT and YYREEE (reference sequence). V shed 1 base and J shed 4 bases, with 14 bases lying between them. The length of the CDR3 is 15 residues. The CDR3 coding sequence is TGTGCCAGCAGCTTGATTGGGGGGCTCGTCTATGGCTACACCTTC. Translated, it gives CASSLIGGLVYGYTF.

This clonotype showed up just a few times. The gene calls are TRBV6-1 and TRBJ1-3, with no clear D. Germline loops: CDR1 MNHNS, CDR2 SASEGT. Trimming cost V 2 bases and J 8 bases, with 16 bases left between them. CDR3 length equals 15 residues. The CDR3 bases are TGTGCCAGCAGTGAAAGAAGGGCCTCCGTAGACACCATATATTTT. Protein sequence: CASSERRASVDTIYF.